This T cell receptor beta chain was identified in a study of blood T cell repertoires in COVID-19. Study summary: Both acute and convalescent COVID-19 samples were obtained from the United States, Italy and Spain. Sources were T cells, B-cell-depleted T cells, or PBMCs; the material itself was cDNA or gDNA.

Original processing notes: Nucleated cell counts were estimated from reference gene primer amplification. Clones were read by immunoSEQ multiplex PCR, and TCRdb kept only the in-frame ones, dropping some. That table furnishes V, J and clone size, whereas the DNA furnished D and trimming. The data show about 260,000 clones, 88% seen once. The sequence was collected from a man aged 60 to 69 who had recovered from COVID-19. Sequencing used peripheral blood.

CDR3 nucleotide sequence: TGTGCCAGCAGCGTAGTCCCCGGCACAGATACGCAGTATTTT. Translated: CASSVVPGTDTQYF. This chain links TRBV9 with TRBJ2-3, with unresolved D. Trimming took 0 bases from V and 1 from J, leaving 6 bases between them. Germline-derived CDR1 and CDR2 are SGDLS and YYNGEE. The CDR3 loop spans 14 amino acids.